This entry is about one T cell receptor beta chain. Donors gave around 9.8 milliliters of peripheral blood apiece. Primed by a sample-barcoded 5' primer and a J-beta primer mix, a second PCR proceeded for 7 to 11 cycles. TCRdb recomputed calls from the 5' RACE reads with MiXCR, one row per CDR3 protein. The sample shows approximately 810,000 distinct CDR3 sequences, roughly 40% of them seen only once. The entry originates in a study of blood T cells in healthy people across ages. The overall study: Capture by template switching was about one barcoded beta molecule per two T cells.

Unmatched junction bases numbered 14, after V lost 5 bases and J lost 7 bases. The CDR3 is 16 amino acids. Germline V gene lookup returns CDR1 SEHNR and CDR2 FQNEAQ (reference sequence). The chain has TRBV7-9 and TRBJ2-7; 10 positions agree with TRBD2. The source material was blood. This clonotype was sampled from a man between 18 and 29 years old in good health. CDR3 amino acids: CASSRTSGSSYNEQYF. The CDR3 nucleotides are TGTGCCAGCAGCCGGACTAGCGGATCCTCCTACAATGAGCAGTACTTC.